Listed below are T cell receptor beta chains from one sample, sequenced in a study of lymphopenia after photon versus proton radiotherapy. The assay was immunoSEQ multiplex PCR, and TCRdb's table has in-frame clones only and misses some. The sample carries approximately 91,000 clones, around 82% recorded once. The sample here was peripheral blood, taken from a patient treated with proton-based radiotherapy. These receptors came from a man aged 55 to 69 with pancreatic cancer. Each CDR3 is given with its conserved first and last residue. The order of the fields is J gene, V gene, clone size, D gene, CDR3 protein, CDR3 DNA. D genes are given only for firm matches. A row's size may be missing; if present it is once, few, many or a size class.

TRBJ2-1 TRBV21-1 once - CASSLRRAGVYNEQFF TGTGCCAGCAGCCTAAGGAGAGCGGGAGTCTACAATGAGCAGTTCTTC
TRBJ2-7 TRBV9 once - CASSVALGQIYEQYF TGTGCCAGCAGCGTAGCCCTCGGACAGATCTACGAGCAGTACTTC
TRBJ2-3 TRBV28 - TRBD1 CASSLDIRGRTDTQYF TGTGCCAGCAGTTTGGATATCAGGGGGCGGACAGATACGCAGTATTTT
TRBJ1-5 TRBV5-5 - - CASSLDYYQPQHF TGTGCCAGCAGCTTGGATTATTATCAGCCCCAGCATTTT
TRBJ2-7 TRBV5-1 - - CASSLSGPKGEQYF TGCGCCAGCAGCTTGTCGGGGCCTAAGGGCGAGCAGTACTTC
TRBJ1-2 TRBV7-9 - TRBD1 CASSAAGTGVTGYTF TGTGCCAGCAGCGCCGCCGGGACAGGAGTAACTGGCTACACCTTC
TRBJ2-7 TRBV4-3 - - CASSHSTASSYEQYF TGCGCCAGCAGCCACTCGACAGCGTCGTCCTACGAGCAGTACTTC
TRBJ1-1 TRBV27 - - CASSSTGAEAFF TGTGCCAGCAGTTCGACCGGGGCGGAAGCTTTCTTT
TRBJ2-1 TRBV7-2 - TRBD2 CASSPGLVSNEQFF TGTGCCAGCAGTCCGGGACTAGTCTCCAATGAGCAGTTCTTC
TRBJ2-7 TRBV27 - TRBD2 CASSLYGLARNEQYF TGTGCCAGCAGTTTATACGGACTAGCGAGGAACGAGCAGTACTTC
TRBJ1-3 TRBV2 - TRBD1 CASSEIGTGKSAGNTIYF TGTGCCAGCAGTGAAATCGGGACAGGGAAATCTGCTGGAAACACCATATATTTT
TRBJ1-2 TRBV4-2 - TRBD1 CASSQNSGQGSAGYTF TGTGCCAGCAGCCAAAACTCGGGACAGGGGAGCGCTGGCTACACCTTC
TRBJ2-5 TRBV27 - TRBD1 CASSLWGQGETQYF TGTGCCAGCAGTTTATGGGGACAGGGAGAGACCCAGTACTTC
TRBJ2-7 TRBV4-3 once TRBD2 CASSQTPGGGLEEQYF TGCGCCAGCAGCCAAACCCCGGGGGGAGGGTTGGAGGAGCAGTACTTC
TRBJ2-7 TRBV7-9 - TRBD1 CASSLGETGAYSYEQYF TGTGCCAGCAGCTTAGGGGAGACAGGGGCGTACTCCTACGAGCAGTACTTC
TRBJ2-7 TRBV5-8 - - CASILKRGGSYEQYF TGTGCCAGCATCCTGAAGAGGGGGGGCTCCTACGAGCAGTACTTC
TRBJ1-1 TRBV5-4 - TRBD1 CASSRGGQVNTEAFF TGTGCCAGCAGCCGTGGAGGACAGGTGAACACTGAAGCTTTCTTT
TRBJ2-1 TRBV13 - TRBD2 CASSKGLAGGRSNEQFF TGTGCCAGCAGCAAAGGACTAGCGGGAGGGCGAAGCAATGAGCAGTTCTTC
TRBJ2-1 TRBV5-1 - TRBD2 CASSKGSGTTIGSYNEQFF TGCGCCAGCAGCAAGGGTAGCGGGACCACTATCGGCTCCTACAATGAGCAGTTCTTC
TRBJ1-3 TRBV6-6 - - CASSYRPGGAGTIYF TGTGCCAGCAGTTACAGACCGGGAGGCGCGGGCACCATATATTTT
TRBJ2-3 TRBV7-2 - - CASSLDRTSTDTQYF TGTGCCAGCAGCTTAGACAGGACGTCCACAGATACGCAGTATTTT
TRBJ2-7 TRBV30 - - CAWSGLDEQYF TGTGCCTGGAGCGGGCTTGACGAGCAGTACTTC
TRBJ1-2 TRBV7-9 - TRBD1 CASSPPTGEGYTF TGTGCCAGCAGCCCCCCCACAGGGGAAGGCTACACCTTC
TRBJ2-2 TRBV13 - - CASSRGGTGELFF TGTGCCAGCAGCCGCGGCGGCACCGGGGAGCTGTTTTTT
TRBJ1-2 TRBV25-1 - TRBD1 CASSERKDPGTAGRGYTF TGTGCCAGCAGTGAAAGGAAGGACCCGGGGACAGCCGGTAGGGGCTACACCTTC
TRBJ1-4 TRBV7-9 - TRBD1 CASSGRTGDNEKLFF TGTGCCAGCAGCGGACGGACAGGAGATAATGAAAAACTGTTTTTT
TRBJ1-5 TRBV28 - - CASSLGGITSNQPQHF TGTGCCAGCAGTTTGGGTGGAATCACCAGCAATCAGCCCCAGCATTTT
TRBJ1-1 TRBV28 - - CASSGYTEAFF TGTGCCAGCAGCGGCTACACTGAAGCTTTCTTT
TRBJ1-1 TRBV10-3 - - CAMVRTLNTEAFF TGTGCCATGGTACGGACGTTGAACACTGAAGCTTTCTTT
TRBJ1-2 TRBV21-1 few - CASRHAKAGAYGYTF TGTGCCAGCAGGCACGCGAAGGCCGGAGCCTATGGCTACACCTTC
TRBJ1-3 TRBV4-3 - - CASSQDANFGNTIYF TGCGCCAGCAGCCAAGATGCGAACTTTGGAAACACCATATATTTT
TRBJ2-3 TRBV18 - TRBD2 CASSTRTSGRAADTQYF TGTGCCAGCTCAACGAGGACTAGCGGGAGGGCAGCAGATACGCAGTATTTT
TRBJ2-1 TRBV6-6 - TRBD2 CASSYRLTSGRQQFF TGTGCCAGCAGTTACCGCCTGACTAGCGGGAGGCAGCAGTTCTTC
TRBJ2-4 TRBV7-9 - - CASSFSEGNIQYF TGTGCCAGCAGCTTCTCGGAAGGAAACATTCAGTACTTC
TRBJ2-7 TRBV7-3 - TRBD2 CASSLGGGLTYEQYF TGTGCCAGCAGCTTAGGGGGAGGGTTGACCTACGAGCAGTACTTC
TRBJ2-7 TRBV9 - TRBD2 CASSRGLAGYEQYF TGTGCCAGCAGCCGGGGACTAGCGGGGTACGAGCAGTACTTC
TRBJ1-4 TRBV7-9 - - CASSSNGGDKLFF TGTGCCAGCAGCTCAAACGGGGGGGATAAACTGTTTTTT
TRBJ2-5 TRBV5-6 - - CASSLVQIGETQYF TGTGCCAGCAGCTTGGTTCAGATAGGGGAGACCCAGTACTTC
TRBJ2-2 TRBV11-3 - - CASSLASLSGELFF TGTGCCAGCAGCTTAGCTAGTCTATCGGGGGAGCTGTTTTTT
TRBJ2-2 TRBV7-6 - TRBD1 CASSRTGANTGELFF TGTGCCAGCAGCCGGACAGGAGCGAACACCGGGGAGCTGTTTTTT
TRBJ1-1 TRBV2 - - CASSVPARAEAFF TGTGCCAGCAGTGTCCCCGCACGTGCTGAAGCTTTCTTT
TRBJ2-3 TRBV9 - TRBD2 CASSAKTRTSGRDTQYF TGTGCCAGCAGCGCAAAGACCCGGACTAGCGGGAGAGATACGCAGTATTTT
TRBJ2-7 TRBV6-6 - - CASSTGHRGGTFGQYF TGTGCCAGCAGTACCGGGCACAGGGGGGGTACCTTCGGGCAGTACTTC
TRBJ2-3 TRBV11-3 - - CASSFPGPGTDTQYF TGTGCCAGCAGCTTCCCAGGGCCAGGAACAGATACGCAGTATTTT
TRBJ1-1 TRBV4-3 once TRBD1 CASSQEGQGDTEAFF TGCGCCAGCAGCCAAGAGGGACAGGGGGACACTGAAGCTTTCTTT
TRBJ2-3 TRBV25-1 - TRBD2 CASSVAGDTQYF TGTGCCAGCAGCGTAGCGGGAGATACGCAGTATTTT
TRBJ2-3 TRBV7-7 - - CASSLAGGTDTQYF TGTGCTAGCAGCTTAGCAGGGGGCACAGATACGCAGTATTTT
TRBJ1-3 TRBV10-3 - - CAISEWNAGSGNTIYF TGTGCCATCAGTGAGTGGAACGCGGGTTCTGGAAACACCATATATTTT
TRBJ2-5 TRBV29-1 - TRBD2 CSVQRLAEETQYF TGCAGCGTTCAAAGACTAGCTGAGGAGACCCAGTACTTC
TRBJ2-7 TRBV11-2 - TRBD1 CASSPPDRVSEQYF TGTGCCAGCAGCCCCCCGGACAGGGTGTCCGAGCAGTACTTC
TRBJ1-5 TRBV10-2 - - CASSVAASNQPQHF TGCGCCAGCAGTGTGGCCGCGAGCAATCAGCCCCAGCATTTT
TRBJ1-5 TRBV19 - - CASSSGPKGPQHF TGTGCCAGTAGTTCCGGGCCCAAGGGGCCCCAGCATTTT
TRBJ1-2 TRBV28 once TRBD1 CASRDSGQYYGYTF TGTGCCAGCAGGGATTCGGGACAGTACTACGGCTACACCTTC
TRBJ1-1 TRBV4-1 - - CASSLRGSRGTEAFF TGCGCCAGCAGCCTCAGGGGCTCAAGAGGCACTGAAGCTTTCTTT